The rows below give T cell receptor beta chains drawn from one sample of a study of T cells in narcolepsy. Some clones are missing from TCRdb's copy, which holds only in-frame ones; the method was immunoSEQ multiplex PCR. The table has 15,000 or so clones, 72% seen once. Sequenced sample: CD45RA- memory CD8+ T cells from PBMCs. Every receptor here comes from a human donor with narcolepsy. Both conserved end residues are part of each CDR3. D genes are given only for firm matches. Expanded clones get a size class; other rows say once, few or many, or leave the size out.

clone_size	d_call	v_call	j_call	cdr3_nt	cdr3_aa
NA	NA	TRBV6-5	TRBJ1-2	TGTGCCAGCAGCCCTGGCGGCTATGGCTACACCTTC	CASSPGGYGYTF
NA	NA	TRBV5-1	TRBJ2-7	TGCGCCAGCAGCCGCGTGGGTGGAGACGAGCAGTACTTC	CASSRVGGDEQYF
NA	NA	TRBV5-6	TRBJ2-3	TGTGCCAGCAGCTACTCCCTAGCACGGAGCGCAGATACGCAGTATTTT	CASSYSLARSADTQYF
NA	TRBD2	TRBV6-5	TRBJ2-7	TGTGCCAGCAGTTACGGCGGGAGTGGGACCTACGAGCAGTACTTC	CASSYGGSGTYEQYF
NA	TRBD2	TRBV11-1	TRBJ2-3	TGTGCCAGCAGCTTAGAGTCGGGGGGGCCGACAGATACGCAGTATTTT	CASSLESGGPTDTQYF
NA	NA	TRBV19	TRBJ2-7	TGTGCCAGTAGTTTTGACGAGCACGAGCAGTACTTC	CASSFDEHEQYF
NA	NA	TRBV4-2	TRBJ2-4	TGTGCCAGCAGCCAATCTGGAGGGTTAGGGAACATTCAGTACTTC	CASSQSGGLGNIQYF
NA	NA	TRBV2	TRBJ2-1	TGTGCCAGCAGTTGGACAGAGGAGTACAATGAGCAGTTCTTC	CASSWTEEYNEQFF
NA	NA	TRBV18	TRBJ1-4	TGTGCCAGCTCCCCACCGAGTGGTAGTACTAATGAAAAACTGTTTTTT	CASSPPSGSTNEKLFF
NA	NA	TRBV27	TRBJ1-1	TGTGCCAGCAAATATGGGGGATTGAACACTGAAGCTTTCTTT	CASKYGGLNTEAFF
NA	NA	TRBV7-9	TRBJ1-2	TGTGCCAGCAGGTCTGGGAACACGGGCTATGGCTACACCTTC	CASRSGNTGYGYTF
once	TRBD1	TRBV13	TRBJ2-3	TGTGCCAGCAGCCCGGACAGGCCTACCACAGATACGCAGTATTTT	CASSPDRPTTDTQYF
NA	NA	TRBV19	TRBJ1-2	TGTGCCAGTCTGGGGAGCTATGGCTACACCTTC	CASLGSYGYTF
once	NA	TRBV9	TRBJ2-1	TGTGCCAGCAGCGTAGATAACAGGGCGGATGAGCAGTTCTTC	CASSVDNRADEQFF
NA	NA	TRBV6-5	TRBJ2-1	TGTGCCAGCGGGGAAGCGTACCTAACTGAGCAGTTCTTC	CASGEAYLTEQFF
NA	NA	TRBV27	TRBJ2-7	TGTGCCAGCAGTTTATCGGCGGACTACGAGCAGTACTTC	CASSLSADYEQYF
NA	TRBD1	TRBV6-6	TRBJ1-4	TGTGCCAGCAGCCGGGACAGGGCAACTAATGAAAAACTGTTTTTT	CASSRDRATNEKLFF
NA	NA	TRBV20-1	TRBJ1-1	TGCAGTGCTAGGACGAGCACTGAAGCTTTCTTT	CSARTSTEAFF
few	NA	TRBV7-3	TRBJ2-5	TGCGCCAGCAGCCAAAATGTAAACGGGGGGACCCAGTACTTC	CASSQNVNGGTQYF
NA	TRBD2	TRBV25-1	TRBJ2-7	TGTGCCAGCAGTGCCCCGGGACTAGCGGGAAGGGACTACGAGCAGTACTTC	CASSAPGLAGRDYEQYF
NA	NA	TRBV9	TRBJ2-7	TGTGCCAGCACCCCGTCGGATTCACTCTACGAGCAGTACTTC	CASTPSDSLYEQYF
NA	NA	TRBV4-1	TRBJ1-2	TGCGCCAGCAGCCAATGGGGGACCCCGGGCGGCTACACCTTC	CASSQWGTPGGYTF
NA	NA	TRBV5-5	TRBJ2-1	TGTGCCAGCAGCTTGTCTCCGGATACTGCCTACAATGAGCAGTTCTTC	CASSLSPDTAYNEQFF
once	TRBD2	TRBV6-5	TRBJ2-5	TGTGCCAGCAGTTACTCCCCGGGGGGGCTTGGAGAGACCCAGTACTTC	CASSYSPGGLGETQYF
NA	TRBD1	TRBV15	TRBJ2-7	TGTGCCACCAGTTCCCGACAGGGAACTTCCGAGCAGTACTTC	CATSSRQGTSEQYF
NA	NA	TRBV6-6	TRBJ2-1	TGTGCCAGCAGTTACTCTAGCGGAGATTACAATGAGCAGTTCTTC	CASSYSSGDYNEQFF
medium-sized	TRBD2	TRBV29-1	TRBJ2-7	TGCAGCGCCTGGACTAGCGGCCAAAGCTCCTACGAGCAGTACTTC	CSAWTSGQSSYEQYF
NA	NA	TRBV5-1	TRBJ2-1	TGCGCCAGCAGCAAGTCCTACAATGAGCAGTTCTTC	CASSKSYNEQFF
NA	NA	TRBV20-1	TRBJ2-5	TGCAGTGCTAGAGATCTGGAGACCCAGTACTTC	CSARDLETQYF
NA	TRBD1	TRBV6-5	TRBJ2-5	TGTGCCAGCAGTTCCACGGGACAGGGCGAAGAGACCCAGTACTTC	CASSSTGQGEETQYF
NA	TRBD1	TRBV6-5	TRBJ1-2	TGTGCCAGCAGTTACTCGATACAGGGGGCCGGTGGCTACACCTTC	CASSYSIQGAGGYTF
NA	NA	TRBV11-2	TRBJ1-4	TGTGCCAGCAGACCTACAGGGTGGGAGAATGAAAAACTGTTTTTT	CASRPTGWENEKLFF
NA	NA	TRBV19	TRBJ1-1	TGTGCCAGTAGTATAAGCCTCGGGGGCACTGAAGCTTTCTTT	CASSISLGGTEAFF
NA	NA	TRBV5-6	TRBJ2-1	TGTGCCAGCGCGATGCAGGGGTACAATGAGCAGTTCTTC	CASAMQGYNEQFF
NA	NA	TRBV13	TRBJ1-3	TGTGCCAGCAGCTTAGGGTCGGCGCCTGGAAACACCATATATTTT	CASSLGSAPGNTIYF
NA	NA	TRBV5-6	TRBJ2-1	TGTGCCAGCGGGCTGGGTAACAATGAGCAGTTCTTC	CASGLGNNEQFF
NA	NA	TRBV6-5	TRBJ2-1	TGTGCCAGCAGCTGGACAGAGGGGAACAATGAGCAGTTCTTC	CASSWTEGNNEQFF
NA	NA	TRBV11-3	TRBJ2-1	TGTGCCAGCAGCCCGGAAACCTACAATGAGCAGTTCTTC	CASSPETYNEQFF
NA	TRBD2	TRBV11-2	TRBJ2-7	TGTGCCAGCAGCTTAGATCCAGCGGGAGTCTACGAGCAGTACTTC	CASSLDPAGVYEQYF
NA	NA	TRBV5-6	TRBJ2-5	TGTGCCAGCAGCTTGGCGGGTGGTATCTTATCGGGGTCGGAGACCCAGTACTTC	CASSLAGGILSGSETQYF
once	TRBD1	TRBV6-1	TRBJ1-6	TGTGCCAGCAGACCGGGACAGGGGGTTTCACCCCTCCACTTT	CASRPGQGVSPLHF
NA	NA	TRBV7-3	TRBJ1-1	TGTGCCAGCAGGGGCGGGGGCGAAGCTTTCTTT	CASRGGGEAFF
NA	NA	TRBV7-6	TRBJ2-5	TGTGCCAGCAGCCCGTTTTCCGGGGTCCAAGAGACCCAGTACTTC	CASSPFSGVQETQYF
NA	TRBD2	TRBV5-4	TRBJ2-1	TGTGCCAGTAGTTGGGGGACTAGCGGTTACAATGAGCAGTTCTTC	CASSWGTSGYNEQFF
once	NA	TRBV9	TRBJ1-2	TGTGCCAGCAGCGTAGATGGTCAGGGTGGGAATGGCTACACCTTC	CASSVDGQGGNGYTF
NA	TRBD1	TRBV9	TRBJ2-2	TGTGCCAGCAGCGCTACAGGGGAGAAAAACACCGGGGAGCTGTTTTTT	CASSATGEKNTGELFF
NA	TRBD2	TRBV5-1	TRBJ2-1	TGCGCCAGCAGCCCCTGGACTAGCGGGAGTGGTGAGCAGTTCTTC	CASSPWTSGSGEQFF
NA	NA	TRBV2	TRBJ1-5	TGTGCCAGCAGTGAAGCGAGGGCTGGAGGCCATCAGCCCCAGCATTTT	CASSEARAGGHQPQHF
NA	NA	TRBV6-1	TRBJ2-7	TGTGCCAGCAGAGCTAACCAGGGCTACGAGCAGTACTTC	CASRANQGYEQYF
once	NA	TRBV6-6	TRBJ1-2	TGTGCCAGCAGTCATACTTGGGACTATGGCTACACCTTC	CASSHTWDYGYTF
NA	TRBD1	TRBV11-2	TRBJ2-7	TGTGCCAGCAGCTTAAGGGACAGGGCTTACGAGCAGTACTTC	CASSLRDRAYEQYF
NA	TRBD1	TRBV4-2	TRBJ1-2	TGTGCCAGCAGCCAAGTACAAGGGGGCGGCTATGGCTACACCTTC	CASSQVQGGGYGYTF
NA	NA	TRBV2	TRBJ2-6	TGTGCCAGCCGCCGCTCAGGGTCTGGGGCCAACGTCCTGACTTTC	CASRRSGSGANVLTF
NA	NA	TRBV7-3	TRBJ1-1	TGTGCCAGCAGCGTAAACCGGGACGGGAACACTGAAGCTTTCTTT	CASSVNRDGNTEAFF
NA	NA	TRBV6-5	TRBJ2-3	TGTGCCAGCAGTCAGGGGCTTCTGAGCACAGATACGCAGTATTTT	CASSQGLLSTDTQYF
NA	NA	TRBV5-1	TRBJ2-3	TGCGCCAGCAGCTTAGGGACGATCACAGATACGCAGTATTTT	CASSLGTITDTQYF
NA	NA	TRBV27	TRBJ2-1	TGTGCCAGCAGTACAACAGGTAACTCCTACAATGAGCAGTTCTTC	CASSTTGNSYNEQFF
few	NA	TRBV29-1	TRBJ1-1	TGCAGCGTTGAAGATGGGCTAGCCACTGAAGCTTTCTTT	CSVEDGLATEAFF
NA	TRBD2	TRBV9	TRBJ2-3	TGTGCCAGCAGCGGAGAGAGCGGGGTTGCCACAGATACGCAGTATTTT	CASSGESGVATDTQYF